These T cell receptor beta chains were read from a single sample in a study of shared clonotypes between healthy human individuals. The data were produced by immunoSEQ multiplex PCR, yet TCRdb's version contains in-frame clones alone and is incomplete. The sample records a few million clones, roughly 93% being singletons. Sequencing was done on a sample of naive CD8+ T cells from PBMCs. Receptors originate from a man younger than 35 in good health. Some clones in this sample may be carry-over from other donors' samples. Each CDR3 is given with its conserved first and last residue. D genes are given only for firm matches. The size field is filled for only some rows; it gives once, few, many or a size class.

D: NA
size: NA
length: 9
J: TRBJ2-7
V: TRBV3-1/TRBV3-2
CDR3: CASGGEQYF
DNA: TGTGCCAGCGGGGGCGAGCAGTACTTC

D: NA
size: NA
length: 14
J: TRBJ2-2
V: TRBV27
CDR3: CASSLRGASGELFF
DNA: TGTGCCAGCAGTTTACGGGGGGCTAGCGGGGAGCTGTTTTTT

D: NA
size: NA
length: 15
J: TRBJ2-7
V: TRBV5-6
CDR3: CASSLLSTGSYEQYF
DNA: TGTGCCAGCAGCTTGCTTTCGACGGGATCCTACGAGCAGTACTTC

D: NA
size: NA
length: 15
J: TRBJ1-6
V: TRBV7-9
CDR3: CASSHPDSWQSPLHF
DNA: TGTGCCAGCAGCCACCCGGACAGCTGGCAATCACCCCTCCACTTT

D: TRBD2
size: NA
length: 15
J: TRBJ2-3
V: TRBV7-6
CDR3: CASSPTSGRADTQYF
DNA: TGTGCCAGCAGCCCGACTAGCGGGAGAGCAGATACGCAGTATTTT

D: NA
size: few
length: 13
J: TRBJ1-1
V: TRBV28
CDR3: CASSPRGGTEAFF
DNA: TGTGCCAGCAGTCCAAGGGGCGGGACTGAAGCTTTCTTT

D: TRBD2
size: once
length: 20
J: TRBJ2-3
V: TRBV5-5
CDR3: CASSLVQASGAPTFTDTQYF
DNA: TGTGCCAGCAGCCTGGTCCAGGCTAGCGGGGCCCCGACCTTCACAGATACGCAGTATTTT

D: NA
size: NA
length: 13
J: TRBJ1-1
V: TRBV19
CDR3: CASNNPLNTEAFF
DNA: TGTGCCAGTAATAATCCCCTGAACACTGAAGCTTTCTTT

D: NA
size: NA
length: 15
J: TRBJ1-3
V: TRBV28
CDR3: CASSPHAGLGNTIYF
DNA: TGTGCCAGCAGTCCCCATGCGGGGTTAGGAAACACCATATATTTT

D: NA
size: few
length: 13
J: TRBJ1-2
V: TRBV29-1
CDR3: CSVAQTGHYGYTF
DNA: TGCAGCGTTGCCCAGACAGGCCACTATGGCTACACCTTC

D: TRBD2
size: NA
length: 14
J: TRBJ2-1
V: TRBV7-9
CDR3: CASSFGTSLNEQFF
DNA: TGTGCCAGCAGCTTCGGGACTAGCCTCAATGAGCAGTTCTTC

D: TRBD2
size: NA
length: 15
J: TRBJ2-1
V: TRBV30
CDR3: CAWSVHERGFNEQFF
DNA: TGTGCCTGGAGTGTACACGAGCGGGGATTCAATGAGCAGTTCTTC

D: NA
size: NA
length: 18
J: TRBJ2-1
V: TRBV11-2
CDR3: CASSQTPPGASSYNEQFF
DNA: TGTGCCAGCAGTCAAACCCCCCCCGGCGCGAGCTCCTACAATGAGCAGTTCTTC

D: NA
size: NA
length: 13
J: TRBJ2-3
V: TRBV10-3
CDR3: CAIRGPLGDTQYF
DNA: TGTGCCATCAGGGGGCCCCTGGGGGATACGCAGTATTTT

D: NA
size: NA
length: 14
J: TRBJ1-1
V: TRBV6-1
CDR3: CASSEIRVGTKAFF
DNA: TGTGCCAGCAGTGAAATCAGGGTCGGAACTAAAGCTTTCTTT

D: NA
size: NA
length: 14
J: TRBJ2-2
V: TRBV6-5
CDR3: CASRGGMNTGELFF
DNA: TGTGCCAGCAGGGGCGGGATGAATACCGGGGAGCTGTTTTTT

D: NA
size: NA
length: 14
J: TRBJ2-3
V: TRBV11-2
CDR3: CASSLSYGSDTQYF
DNA: TGTGCCAGCAGCTTAAGCTACGGGAGTGATACGCAGTATTTT

D: TRBD1
size: NA
length: 16
J: TRBJ1-4
V: TRBV7-9
CDR3: CASSSRGTLYNEKLFF
DNA: TGTGCCAGCAGCTCCAGGGGGACCCTATATAATGAAAAACTGTTTTTT

D: TRBD2
size: NA
length: 16
J: TRBJ2-1
V: TRBV28
CDR3: CASDTLGTSGYNEQFF
DNA: TGTGCCAGCGATACACTGGGGACTAGCGGTTACAATGAGCAGTTCTTC

D: TRBD2
size: NA
length: 13
J: TRBJ2-3
V: TRBV2
CDR3: CANRLAGGDTQYF
DNA: TGTGCCAACAGACTAGCGGGAGGGGATACGCAGTATTTT

D: TRBD1
size: NA
length: 15
J: TRBJ2-2
V: TRBV7-9
CDR3: CASSSGQANTGELFF
DNA: TGTGCCAGCAGCTCCGGACAGGCGAACACCGGGGAGCTGTTTTTT

D: NA
size: NA
length: 16
J: TRBJ1-3
V: TRBV5-1
CDR3: CASSLAPPSSGNTIYF
DNA: TGCGCCAGCAGCTTGGCCCCCCCGAGCTCTGGAAACACCATATATTTT

D: TRBD1
size: NA
length: 12
J: TRBJ2-7
V: TRBV19
CDR3: CASRDRGYEQYF
DNA: TGTGCCAGCCGGGACAGGGGCTACGAGCAGTACTTC

D: NA
size: NA
length: 14
J: TRBJ2-7
V: TRBV4-3
CDR3: CASSRRDKDYEQYF
DNA: TGCGCCAGCAGCCGTCGGGACAAGGACTACGAGCAGTACTTC

D: NA
size: NA
length: 14
J: TRBJ2-1
V: TRBV5-1
CDR3: CASSLGFSYNEQFF
DNA: TGCGCCAGCAGCTTGGGGTTCTCCTACAATGAGCAGTTCTTC

D: NA
size: NA
length: 15
J: TRBJ2-3
V: TRBV19
CDR3: CARHLWVGGTDTQYF
DNA: TGTGCCAGGCATCTCTGGGTTGGGGGCACAGATACGCAGTATTTT

D: TRBD1
size: NA
length: 12
J: TRBJ2-7
V: TRBV7-9
CDR3: CASNAGGREQYF
DNA: TGTGCCAGCAACGCAGGGGGCAGGGAGCAGTACTTC

D: NA
size: NA
length: 11
J: TRBJ2-1
V: TRBV10-2
CDR3: CASSELGEQFF
DNA: TGCGCCAGCAGTGAGTTGGGTGAGCAGTTCTTC

D: NA
size: NA
length: 17
J: TRBJ2-2
V: TRBV4-3
CDR3: CASSQVSEGARNGELFF
DNA: TGCGCCAGCAGCCAGGTCTCGGAGGGAGCGAGAAACGGGGAGCTGTTTTTT

D: NA
size: NA
length: 16
J: TRBJ2-2
V: TRBV5-1
CDR3: CASSQHPQVGTGELFF
DNA: TGCGCCAGCAGCCAGCACCCACAGGTCGGCACCGGGGAGCTGTTTTTT

D: TRBD1
size: NA
length: 15
J: TRBJ2-1
V: TRBV9
CDR3: CASSENRDRVQEQFF
DNA: TGTGCCAGCAGCGAAAACCGGGACAGGGTTCAGGAGCAGTTCTTC

D: TRBD2
size: NA
length: 17
J: TRBJ2-7
V: TRBV7-8
CDR3: CASSPGLAGSYPYEQYF
DNA: TGTGCCAGCAGCCCGGGACTAGCGGGGAGCTACCCCTACGAGCAGTACTTC

D: NA
size: NA
length: 17
J: TRBJ2-2
V: TRBV18
CDR3: CASSPPGTIENTGELFF
DNA: TGTGCCAGCTCACCACCGGGAACCATTGAGAACACCGGGGAGCTGTTTTTT

D: TRBD2
size: NA
length: 14
J: TRBJ2-5
V: TRBV19
CDR3: CASSMLAGQETQYF
DNA: TGTGCCAGTAGCATGCTAGCGGGCCAAGAGACCCAGTACTTC

D: NA
size: NA
length: 15
J: TRBJ1-1
V: TRBV6-6
CDR3: CASSYANGGGTEAFF
DNA: TGTGCCAGCAGTTACGCGAACGGGGGAGGCACTGAAGCTTTCTTT

D: TRBD2
size: NA
length: 17
J: TRBJ2-1
V: TRBV7-9
CDR3: CASSLPQTSGRDNEQFF
DNA: TGTGCCAGCAGCTTGCCGCAGACTAGCGGGAGGGACAATGAGCAGTTCTTC

D: NA
size: once
length: 14
J: TRBJ2-1
V: TRBV7-9
CDR3: CASRVGEIYNEQFF
DNA: TGTGCCAGCAGGGTGGGAGAAATCTACAATGAGCAGTTCTTC

D: NA
size: NA
length: 16
J: TRBJ2-7
V: TRBV28
CDR3: CASTGRGQSFSYEQYF
DNA: TGTGCCAGCACTGGGAGAGGGCAGTCTTTTTCTTACGAGCAGTACTTC

D: NA
size: NA
length: 13
J: TRBJ2-7
V: TRBV4-1
CDR3: CASSQVGGPEQYF
DNA: TGCGCCAGCAGCCAAGTTGGTGGACCCGAGCAGTACTTC

D: TRBD2
size: NA
length: 15
J: TRBJ2-1
V: TRBV6-4
CDR3: CATSRAGGSYNEQFF
DNA: TGTGCCACTTCGAGGGCGGGAGGTTCCTACAATGAGCAGTTCTTC

D: NA
size: NA
length: 13
J: TRBJ2-5
V: TRBV13
CDR3: CASSPGSPETQYF
DNA: TGTGCCAGCAGCCCCGGGAGCCCAGAGACCCAGTACTTC

D: NA
size: NA
length: 14
J: TRBJ2-7
V: TRBV6-5
CDR3: CASSYTGQSYEQYF
DNA: TGTGCCAGCAGTTATACCGGACAGTCCTACGAGCAGTACTTC

D: NA
size: NA
length: 13
J: TRBJ2-1
V: TRBV6-5
CDR3: CASSDRAGNEQFF
DNA: TGTGCCAGCAGCGACCGGGCTGGGAATGAGCAGTTCTTC

D: NA
size: NA
length: 15
J: TRBJ2-3
V: TRBV7-9
CDR3: CASSLSRARTDTQYF
DNA: TGTGCCAGCAGCTTAAGTAGGGCTCGCACAGATACGCAGTATTTT

D: TRBD1
size: NA
length: 14
J: TRBJ1-1
V: TRBV6-1
CDR3: CASSDGTVNTEAFF
DNA: TGTGCCAGCAGCGACGGGACAGTGAACACTGAAGCTTTCTTT

D: NA
size: NA
length: 13
J: TRBJ1-5
V: TRBV6-1
CDR3: CASSVWGSQPQHF
DNA: TGTGCCAGCAGTGTTTGGGGGAGCCAGCCCCAGCATTTT

D: NA
size: NA
length: 17
J: TRBJ1-5
V: TRBV27
CDR3: CASSFVTDLGSNQPQHF
DNA: TGTGCCAGCAGTTTTGTGACGGATCTGGGTAGCAATCAGCCCCAGCATTTT

D: NA
size: NA
length: 15
J: TRBJ2-7
V: TRBV27
CDR3: CASSGWHELNYEQYF
DNA: TGTGCCAGCAGTGGGTGGCACGAGCTGAACTACGAGCAGTACTTC

D: TRBD2
size: NA
length: 16
J: TRBJ2-1
V: TRBV7-9
CDR3: CASSRVGAGEGNEQFF
DNA: TGTGCCAGCAGCCGAGTTGGGGCGGGAGAGGGCAATGAGCAGTTCTTC

D: NA
size: NA
length: 18
J: TRBJ2-1
V: TRBV28
CDR3: CASSVPRDAPFTTGEQFF
DNA: TGTGCCAGCAGCGTGCCTCGAGACGCGCCCTTCACTACAGGGGAGCAGTTCTTC

D: NA
size: NA
length: 15
J: TRBJ2-3
V: TRBV4-1
CDR3: CASSQNPHGTDTQYF
DNA: TGCGCCAGCAGCCAAAATCCCCACGGAACAGATACGCAGTATTTT

D: TRBD2
size: NA
length: 15
J: TRBJ2-1
V: TRBV27
CDR3: CASSPFSGTYNEQFF
DNA: TGTGCCAGCAGCCCTTTTAGCGGGACCTACAATGAGCAGTTCTTC

D: TRBD1
size: once
length: 15
J: TRBJ1-1
V: TRBV28
CDR3: CASSSPRDRALEAFF
DNA: TGTGCCAGCAGTTCCCCCCGGGACAGGGCCCTTGAAGCTTTCTTT

D: NA
size: NA
length: 9
J: TRBJ2-7
V: TRBV27
CDR3: CAVGVEQYF
DNA: TGTGCCGTGGGGGTCGAGCAGTACTTC

D: NA
size: once
length: 15
J: TRBJ1-3
V: TRBV19
CDR3: CASSMFTSSGNTIYF
DNA: TGTGCCAGTAGTATGTTTACAAGCTCTGGAAACACCATATATTTT